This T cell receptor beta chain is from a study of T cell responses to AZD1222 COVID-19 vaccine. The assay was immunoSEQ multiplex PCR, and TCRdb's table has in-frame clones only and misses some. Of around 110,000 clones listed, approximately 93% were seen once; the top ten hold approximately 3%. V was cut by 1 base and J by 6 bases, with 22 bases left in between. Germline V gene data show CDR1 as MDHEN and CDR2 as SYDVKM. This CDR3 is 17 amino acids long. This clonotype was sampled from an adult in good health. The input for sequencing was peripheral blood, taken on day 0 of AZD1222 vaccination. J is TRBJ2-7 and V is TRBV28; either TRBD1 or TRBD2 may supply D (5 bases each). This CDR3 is CASSLFVDGTSRGEQYF. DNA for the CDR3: TGTGCCAGCAGTTTATTCGTAGATGGCACGTCGAGGGGCGAGCAGTACTTC.